These 10 T cell receptor beta chains share one sample of origin, sequenced in a study of response to subunit inactivated influenza vaccine. TCRdb reanalysed the RT-PCR reads using MiXCR and keeps one entry per CDR3 protein. The sample carries more than 450,000 distinct CDR3 sequences, approximately 12% recorded once. The material sequenced was PBMCs from blood, taken on the day of vaccination. All receptors come from a man aged 50 or older who received an inactivated influenza vaccine.

This clonotype has at least ten counts. This chain joins TRBV10-3 and TRBJ2-7, with TRBD2 matching over 9 bases. The CDR3 spans 15 residues. The J segment lost 2 bases and the V segment lost 4 bases, leaving 6 bases of the junction unmatched. CDR1 is ENHRY, CDR2 SYGVKD, per germline. As DNA, the CDR3 is TGTGCCATCAGTGTCGAGCGGGAGGCCACCTACGAGCAGTACTTC. It encodes CAISVEREATYEQYF.

The table lists this clonotype with a few counts. CDR3 in amino acids: CASSAIQNGELFF. The CDR3 DNA is TGTGCCAGCAGTGCAATTCAGAACGGGGAGCTGTTTTTT. The chain links TRBV2 to TRBJ2-2; no clear D gene. In germline, CDR1 is SNHLY, CDR2 FYNNEI. This CDR3 spans 13 amino acids. Deletions cut 4 bases from V and 7 bases from J, with 10 bases between.

This clonotype came up a few times. The chain has TRBV20-1 and TRBJ2-7, with D possibly TRBD2 on 5 matching bases. Trimming cost V 0 bases and J 6 bases, with 12 bases left between them. This CDR3 comprises 13 residues. Germline V gives CDR1 DFQATT, CDR2 SNEGSKA (reference sequence). The CDR3 loop reads CSAREVSGSEQYF. The CDR3 DNA is TGCAGTGCTAGAGAAGTTTCGGGATCCGAGCAGTACTTC.

This clonotype showed up many times. The chain has TRBV7-9 and TRBJ1-2; no clear D. Trimming shortened V by 5 bases and J by 3 bases, and 13 bases separated the two germline ends. CDR3 length: 14 residues. Germline V lookup: CDR1 SEHNR, CDR2 FQNEAQ (reference sequence). CDR3 nucleotides: TGTGCCAGCAGCCGCCGGGGAAGGTACTATGGCTACACCTTC. It specifies CASSRRGRYYGYTF.

The gene calls are TRBV3-1 and TRBJ1-1; 7 bases map to TRBD1. This CDR3 comprises 15 residues. Germline V lookup: CDR1 LGHDT, CDR2 YNNKEL (reference sequence). Germline trimming cut 4 bases from V and 3 bases from J; bases unmatched to any gene: 8. The CDR3 is CASSPGDRAYTEAFF. The CDR3 nucleotides read TGTGCCAGCAGCCCCGGGGACAGAGCCTACACTGAAGCTTTCTTT.

V gene TRBV4-1 combines with J gene TRBJ2-1; 12 bases line up with TRBD2. This CDR3 has 15 amino acids. Unmatched junction bases numbered 14, after V lost 4 bases and J lost 16 bases. CDR1 and CDR2 (germline): MGHRA, YSYEKL. The CDR3 nucleotides read TGCGCCAGCAGCCCCTCCCTAGCGGGGGGGGCACCGGCTTTCTTC. Translated, it gives CASSPSLAGGAPAFF.

A few counts support this clonotype. J is TRBJ2-5 and V is TRBV11-1; 9 bases are shared with TRBD2. Germline values: CDR1 SGHAT, CDR2 FQDESV (reference sequence). This CDR3 comprises 18 residues. The V and J ends lost 7 bases and 1 base, in that order; junction bases with no gene match: 16. The CDR3 sequence is CASIPLHGLAGPQETQYF. The DNA for the CDR3 is TGTGCCAGCATTCCGCTTCATGGGCTAGCGGGGCCCCAAGAGACCCAGTACTTC.

The table lists this clonotype with many counts. J is TRBJ1-1 and V is TRBV30, with D possibly being TRBD1 (5 bases). This CDR3 region has 12 residues. Germline V gives CDR1 GTSNPN, CDR2 SVGIG (reference sequence). Trimming cost V 7 bases and J 1 base, with 10 bases left between them. DNA of the CDR3: TGTGCCTCCTCAGACAGGAACACTGAAGCTTTCTTT. This gives the protein CASSDRNTEAFF.

The chain is built from TRBV20-1 and TRBJ2-3, with D unclear. This CDR3 has 13 residues. From germline, CDR1 is DFQATT and CDR2 SNEGSKA (reference sequence). V lost 2 bases and J 0 bases, leaving 6 bases between the germline ends. The CDR3: CSARKHSTDTQYF. DNA of the CDR3: TGCAGTGCTAGAAAACATAGCACAGATACGCAGTATTTT.

The chain joins TRBV15 to TRBJ2-7, with D possibly matching TRBD1 (5 bases). The V and J ends lost 7 bases and 0 bases respectively, with 10 bases between them. The CDR3 totals 13 residues. The germline V gene encodes CDR1 LNHNV and CDR2 YYDKDF (reference sequence). The CDR3 nucleotides read TGTGCCACCATGGGGCCGCACTCCTACGAGCAGTACTTC. Its translation is CATMGPHSYEQYF.